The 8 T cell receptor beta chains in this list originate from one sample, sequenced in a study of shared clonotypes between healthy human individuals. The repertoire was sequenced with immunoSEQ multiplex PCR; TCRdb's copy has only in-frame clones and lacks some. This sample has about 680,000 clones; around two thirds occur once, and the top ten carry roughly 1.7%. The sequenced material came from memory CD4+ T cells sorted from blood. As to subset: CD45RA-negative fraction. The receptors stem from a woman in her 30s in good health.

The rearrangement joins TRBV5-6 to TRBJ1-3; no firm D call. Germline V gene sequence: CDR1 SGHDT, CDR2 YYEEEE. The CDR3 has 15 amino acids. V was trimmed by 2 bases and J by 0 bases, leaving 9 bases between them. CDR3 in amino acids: CASSFKGSSGNTIYF. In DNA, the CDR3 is TGTGCCAGCAGCTTCAAAGGGAGCTCTGGAAACACCATATATTTT.

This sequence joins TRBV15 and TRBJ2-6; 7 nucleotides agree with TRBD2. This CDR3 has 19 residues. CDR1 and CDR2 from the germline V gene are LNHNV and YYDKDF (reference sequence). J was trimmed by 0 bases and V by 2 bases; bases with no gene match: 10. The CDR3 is CATSRLPPGLSSGANVLTF. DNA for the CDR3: TGTGCCACCAGCAGACTACCACCGGGACTAAGCTCTGGGGCCAACGTCCTGACTTTC.

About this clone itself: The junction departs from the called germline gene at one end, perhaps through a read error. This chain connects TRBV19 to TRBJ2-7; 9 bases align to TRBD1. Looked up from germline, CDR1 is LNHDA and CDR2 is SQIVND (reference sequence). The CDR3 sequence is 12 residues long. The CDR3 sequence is CAGRQGDYEQYF. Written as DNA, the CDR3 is TGTGCCGGTAGACAGGGGGACTACGAGCAGTACTTC.

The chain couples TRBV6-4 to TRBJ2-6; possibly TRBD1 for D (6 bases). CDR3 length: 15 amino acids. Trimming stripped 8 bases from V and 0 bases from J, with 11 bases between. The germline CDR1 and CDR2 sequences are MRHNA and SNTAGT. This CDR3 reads CASAQDSSGANVLTF. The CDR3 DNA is TGTGCCAGCGCGCAGGACAGCTCTGGGGCCAACGTCCTGACTTTC.

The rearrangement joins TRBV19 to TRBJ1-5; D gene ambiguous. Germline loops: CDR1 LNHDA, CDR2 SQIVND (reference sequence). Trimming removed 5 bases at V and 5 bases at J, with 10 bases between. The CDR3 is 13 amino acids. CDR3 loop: CASSLKADQPQHF. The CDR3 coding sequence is TGTGCCAGTAGTCTCAAGGCAGATCAGCCCCAGCATTTT. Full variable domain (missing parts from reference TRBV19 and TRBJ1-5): DGGITQSPKYLFRKEGQNVTLSCEQNLNHDAMYWYRQDPGQGLRLIYYSQIVNDFQKGDIAEGYSVSREKKESFPLTVTSAQKNPTAFYLCASSLKADQPQHFGDGTRLSIL.

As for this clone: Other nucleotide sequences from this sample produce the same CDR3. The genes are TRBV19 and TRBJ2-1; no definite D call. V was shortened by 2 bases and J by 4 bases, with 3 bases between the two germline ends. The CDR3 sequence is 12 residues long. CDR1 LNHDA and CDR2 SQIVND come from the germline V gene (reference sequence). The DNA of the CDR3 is TGTGCCAGTAGTATACAGTACAATGAGCAGTTCTTC. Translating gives CASSIQYNEQFF.

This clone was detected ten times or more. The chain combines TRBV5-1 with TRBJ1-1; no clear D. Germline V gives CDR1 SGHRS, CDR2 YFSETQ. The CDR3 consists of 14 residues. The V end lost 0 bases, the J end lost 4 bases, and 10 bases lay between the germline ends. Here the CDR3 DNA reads TGCGCCAGCAGCTTGGCGACCCCGGGCACTGAAGCTTTCTTT. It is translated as CASSLATPGTEAFF.

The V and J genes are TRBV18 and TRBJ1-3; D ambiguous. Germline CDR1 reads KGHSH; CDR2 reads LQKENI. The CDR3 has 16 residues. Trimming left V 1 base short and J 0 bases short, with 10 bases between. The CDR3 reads CASSPLGKLSGNTIYF. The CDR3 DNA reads TGTGCCAGCTCACCACTTGGAAAACTCTCTGGAAACACCATATATTTT.